The 8 T cell receptor beta chains below were found in one sample sequenced in a study of blood T cell repertoires in COVID-19. The table came from immunoSEQ multiplex PCR; TCRdb's copy has only in-frame clones and leaves some out. The profile shows around 480,000 clones, more than 70% of them singletons. Material: peripheral blood. Receptor source: a woman between 50 and 59 years old with COVID-19, enrolled during active disease.

This chain joins TRBV5-1 and TRBJ1-2, with D perhaps matching TRBD1 (6 bases). Germline V gene lookup returns CDR1 SGHRS and CDR2 YFSETQ. Trimming removed 4 bases at V and 4 bases at J, with 14 bases between. The CDR3 totals 14 residues. This chain's CDR3 is CASSPRGSGYGYTF. DNA of the CDR3: TGCGCCAGCAGCCCCAGGGGCAGCGGCTATGGCTACACCTTC.

As to this clone: Other DNA sequences from this sample encode an identical CDR3 as well. The chain joins TRBV30 to TRBJ1-5, with 7 nucleotides matching TRBD1. The V segment lost 2 bases and the J segment 5 bases; nucleotides outside the gene matches: 3. The CDR3 length is 13 residues. Germline V gene data show CDR1 as GTSNPN and CDR2 as SVGIG (reference sequence). In DNA form, the CDR3 reads TGTGCCTGGAGTCGTCAGGGGGATCAGCCCCAGCATTTT. Protein sequence: CAWSRQGDQPQHF.

This chain links TRBV3-1 (or the pseudogene TRBV3-2) with TRBJ2-6, with 11 bases that match TRBD1. The CDR3 runs 20 residues. Germline CDR1 reads LGHDT; CDR2 reads YNNKEL (reference sequence). Trimming at V came to 1 base and at J to 4 bases, leaving 12 bases not matched to a gene. The CDR3 here is CASSQVGLGTGGPGANVLTF. Written as DNA, the CDR3 is TGTGCCAGCAGCCAAGTAGGGCTCGGGACAGGGGGGCCCGGGGCCAACGTCCTGACTTTC.

The chain is built from TRBV18 and TRBJ1-3; D is perhaps TRBD1 (6 bases). Germline loops: CDR1 KGHSH, CDR2 LQKENI. V was trimmed by 3 bases and J by 0 bases, leaving 9 bases between them. CDR3 length: 15 amino acids. CDR3 sequence (DNA): TGTGCCAGCTCACCTCAGGGGCTCTCTGGAAACACCATATATTTT. Residues: CASSPQGLSGNTIYF.

CDR3 loop: CASSLLTGNEQFF. The CDR3 DNA follows: TGTGCCAGCAGTTTATTGACAGGGAATGAGCAGTTCTTC. The chain couples TRBV27 to TRBJ2-1, with 7 bases identical to TRBD1. The CDR3 loop spans 13 amino acids. Germline CDR1 and CDR2: MNHEY and SMNVEV (reference sequence). The junction had 1 base not matched to a gene; V was cut back by 1 base and J by 7 bases.

This rearrangement joins TRBV9 to TRBJ1-2, with a tentative D call TRBD1 (6 bases). V lost 0 bases and J 6 bases, leaving 9 bases between the germline ends. The CDR3 has 13 residues. Germline CDR1 reads SGDLS; CDR2 reads YYNGEE. CDR3 region: CASSVGPGDGYTF. The CDR3 DNA reads as TGTGCCAGCAGCGTAGGGCCAGGGGATGGCTACACCTTC.

This chain connects TRBV5-6 to TRBJ1-5; D is perhaps TRBD1 (6 bases). Germline loops: CDR1 SGHDT, CDR2 YYEEEE. The V gene lost 2 bases and the J gene lost 5 bases, with 11 bases spanning the gap. This CDR3 region has 14 residues. In DNA, the CDR3 is TGTGCCAGCAGCTTAGGGGGTTGGGATCAGCCCCAGCATTTT. This gives the protein CASSLGGWDQPQHF.

V usage is TRBV12-3 or TRBV12-4 and J usage is TRBJ2-7; D call uncertain. The CDR3 is 12 residues long. V was pared by 5 bases and J by 6 bases, with 11 bases between. The CDR3 nucleotides are TGTGCCAGCAGTCCTACTGCCTCCGAGCAGTACTTC. It specifies CASSPTASEQYF.